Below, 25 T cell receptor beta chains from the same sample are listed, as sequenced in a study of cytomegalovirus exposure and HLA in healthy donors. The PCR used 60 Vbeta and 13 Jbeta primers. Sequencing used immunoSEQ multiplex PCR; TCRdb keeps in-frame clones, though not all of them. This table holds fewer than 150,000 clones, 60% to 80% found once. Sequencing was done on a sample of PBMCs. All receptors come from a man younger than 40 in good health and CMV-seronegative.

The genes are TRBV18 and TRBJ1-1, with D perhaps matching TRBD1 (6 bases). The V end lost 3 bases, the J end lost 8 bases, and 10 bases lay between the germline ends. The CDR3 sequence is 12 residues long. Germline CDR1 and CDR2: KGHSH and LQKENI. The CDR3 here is CASSPGGREAFF. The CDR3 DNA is TGTGCCAGCTCACCGGGGGGGCGCGAAGCTTTCTTT.

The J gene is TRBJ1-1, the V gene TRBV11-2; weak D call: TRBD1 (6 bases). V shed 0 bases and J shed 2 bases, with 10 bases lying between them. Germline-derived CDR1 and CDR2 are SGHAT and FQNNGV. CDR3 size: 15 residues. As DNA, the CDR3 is TGTGCCAGCAGCTTAGACCGGGGGGCCAACACTGAAGCTTTCTTT. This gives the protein CASSLDRGANTEAFF.

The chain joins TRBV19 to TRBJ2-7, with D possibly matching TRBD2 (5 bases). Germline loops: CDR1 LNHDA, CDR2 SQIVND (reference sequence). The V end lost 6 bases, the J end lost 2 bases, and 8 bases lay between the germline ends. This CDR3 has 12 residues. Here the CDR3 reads CASSGVTYEQYF. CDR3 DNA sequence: TGTGCCAGTAGCGGGGTGACCTACGAGCAGTACTTC.

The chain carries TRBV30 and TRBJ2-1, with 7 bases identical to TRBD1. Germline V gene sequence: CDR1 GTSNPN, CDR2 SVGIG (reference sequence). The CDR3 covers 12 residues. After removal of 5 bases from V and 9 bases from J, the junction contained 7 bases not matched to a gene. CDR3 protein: CAWGRGLREQFF. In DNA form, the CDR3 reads TGTGCCTGGGGTAGGGGGCTTCGTGAGCAGTTCTTC.

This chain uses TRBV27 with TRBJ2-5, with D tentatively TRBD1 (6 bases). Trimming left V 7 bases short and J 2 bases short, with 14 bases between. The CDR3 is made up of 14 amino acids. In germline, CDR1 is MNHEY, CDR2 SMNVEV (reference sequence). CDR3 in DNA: TGTGCCAGCAATAAACAGGGTCGGCAAGAGACCCAGTACTTC. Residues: CASNKQGRQETQYF.

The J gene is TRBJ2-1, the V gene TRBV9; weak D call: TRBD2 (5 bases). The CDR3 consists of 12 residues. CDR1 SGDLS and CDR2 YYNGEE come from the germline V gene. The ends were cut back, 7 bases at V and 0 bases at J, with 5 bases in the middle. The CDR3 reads CASGSSYNEQFF. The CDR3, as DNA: TGTGCCAGCGGGAGCTCCTACAATGAGCAGTTCTTC.

The CDR3 coding sequence is TGTGCCAGCAGTGACTGGGGGCCAGTGGGGGAGCAGTACTTC. The encoded protein is CASSDWGPVGEQYF. The chain uses TRBV25-1 and TRBJ2-7; perhaps TRBD1 as D (6 bases). The CDR3 is 14 residues long. V lost 3 bases and J 7 bases, leaving 16 bases between the germline ends. Germline V lookup: CDR1 MGHDK, CDR2 SYGVNS.

The CDR3 protein is CASSLIRVAESSYNEQFF. DNA of the CDR3: TGTGCCAGCAGTTTAATTAGGGTAGCGGAAAGCTCCTACAATGAGCAGTTCTTC. The gene calls are TRBV27 and TRBJ2-1, with a tentative D call TRBD2 (6 bases). This CDR3 has 18 amino acids. CDR1 MNHEY and CDR2 SMNVEV come from the germline V gene (reference sequence). V lost 2 bases, J lost 0 bases, and 17 bases lay in between.

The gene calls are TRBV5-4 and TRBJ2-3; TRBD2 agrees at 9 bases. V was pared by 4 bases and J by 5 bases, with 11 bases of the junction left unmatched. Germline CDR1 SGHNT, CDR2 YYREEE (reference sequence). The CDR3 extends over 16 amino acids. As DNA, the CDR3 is TGTGCCAGCAGCCGTCAGGCTAGCGGGAATTTAGATACGCAGTATTTT. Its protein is CASSRQASGNLDTQYF.

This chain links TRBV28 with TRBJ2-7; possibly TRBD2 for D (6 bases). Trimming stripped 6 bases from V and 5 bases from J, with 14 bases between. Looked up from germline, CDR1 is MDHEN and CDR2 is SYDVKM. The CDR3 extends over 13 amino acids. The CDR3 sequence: CASSPGVADEQYF. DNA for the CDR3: TGTGCCAGCAGCCCCGGAGTAGCGGACGAGCAGTACTTC.

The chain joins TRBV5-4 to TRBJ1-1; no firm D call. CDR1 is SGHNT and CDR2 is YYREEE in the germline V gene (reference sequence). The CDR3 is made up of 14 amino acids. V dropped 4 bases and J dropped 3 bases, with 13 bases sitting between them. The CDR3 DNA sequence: TGTGCCAGCAGCCGATTAGAGGTTTACACTGAAGCTTTCTTT. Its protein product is CASSRLEVYTEAFF.

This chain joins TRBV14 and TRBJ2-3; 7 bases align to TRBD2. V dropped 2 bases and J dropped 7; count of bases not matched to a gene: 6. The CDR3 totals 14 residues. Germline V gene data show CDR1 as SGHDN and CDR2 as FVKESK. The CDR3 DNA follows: TGTGCCAGCAGCCAATCTAGCGGCCCTAATACGCAGTATTTT. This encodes CASSQSSGPNTQYF. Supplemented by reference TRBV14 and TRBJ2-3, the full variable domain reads EAGVTQFPSHSVIEKGQTVTLRCDPISGHDNLYWYRRVMGKEIKFLLHFVKESKQDESGMPNNRFLAERTGGTYSTLKVQPAELEDSGVYFCASSQSSGPNTQYFGPGTRLTVL.

The CDR3 bases are TGTGCCAGCAGCCCGGCAGGGGGGAGTGTCACCGGGGAGCTGTTTTTT. Protein sequence: CASSPAGGSVTGELFF. The gene calls are TRBV5-4 and TRBJ2-2; D possibly corresponds to TRBD1 (7 bases). Germline loops: CDR1 SGHNT, CDR2 YYREEE (reference sequence). CDR3 length: 16 amino acids. With 4 bases removed from V and 4 bases from J, the gap between germline ends came to 17 bases.

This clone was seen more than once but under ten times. For the CDR3, the DNA is TGCGCCAGCAGTGAGTCCCCTTGGCGGGCCCCCTACGAGCAGTACTTC. Amino acids: CASSESPWRAPYEQYF. This chain joins TRBV10-2 and TRBJ2-7; the D gene is possibly TRBD2 (5 bases). The CDR3 loop spans 16 amino acids. V shed 0 bases and J shed 2 bases, with 14 bases lying between them. The V gene's germline CDR1 is WSHSY and CDR2 SAAADI.

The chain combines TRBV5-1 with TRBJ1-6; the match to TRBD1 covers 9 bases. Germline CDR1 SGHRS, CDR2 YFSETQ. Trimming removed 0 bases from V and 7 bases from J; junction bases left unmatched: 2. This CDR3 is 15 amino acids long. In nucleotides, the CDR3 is TGCGCCAGCAGCTTGGTGGGACAGGGAAATTCACCCCTCCACTTT. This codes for CASSLVGQGNSPLHF.

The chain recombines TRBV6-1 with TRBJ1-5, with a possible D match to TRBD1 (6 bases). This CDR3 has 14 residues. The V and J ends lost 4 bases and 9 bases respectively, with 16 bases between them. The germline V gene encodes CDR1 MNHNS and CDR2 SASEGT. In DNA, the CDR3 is TGTGCCAGCAGTGTCCCTCAACAGGGCCGGCCCCAGCATTTT. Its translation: CASSVPQQGRPQHF.

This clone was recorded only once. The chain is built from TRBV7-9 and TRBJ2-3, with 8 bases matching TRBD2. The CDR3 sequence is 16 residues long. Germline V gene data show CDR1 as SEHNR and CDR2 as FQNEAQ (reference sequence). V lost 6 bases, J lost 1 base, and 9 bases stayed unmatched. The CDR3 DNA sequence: TGTGCCAGCAGAAACGAGGCGGGAGGAGGCACAGATACGCAGTATTTT. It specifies CASRNEAGGGTDTQYF.

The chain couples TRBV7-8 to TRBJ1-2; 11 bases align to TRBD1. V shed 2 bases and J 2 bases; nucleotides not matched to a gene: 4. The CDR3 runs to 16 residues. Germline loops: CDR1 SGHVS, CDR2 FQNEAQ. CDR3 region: CASSLLDRGQNYGYTF. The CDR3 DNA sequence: TGTGCCAGCAGCTTACTGGACAGGGGGCAGAACTATGGCTACACCTTC.

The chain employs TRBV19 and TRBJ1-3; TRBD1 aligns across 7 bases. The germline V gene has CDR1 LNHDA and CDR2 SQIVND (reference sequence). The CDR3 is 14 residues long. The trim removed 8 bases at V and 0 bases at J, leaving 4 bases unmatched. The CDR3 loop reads CASRQGHSGNTIYF. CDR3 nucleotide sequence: TGTGCCAGTCGACAGGGCCACTCTGGAAACACCATATATTTT.

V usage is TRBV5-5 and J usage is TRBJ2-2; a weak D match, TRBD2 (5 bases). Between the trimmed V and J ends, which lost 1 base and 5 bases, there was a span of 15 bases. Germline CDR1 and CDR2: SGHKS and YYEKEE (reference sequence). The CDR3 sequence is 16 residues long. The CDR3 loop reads CASSLLSGRGTGELFF. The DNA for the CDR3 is TGTGCCAGCAGCTTGTTGAGTGGGAGAGGGACCGGGGAGCTGTTTTTT.

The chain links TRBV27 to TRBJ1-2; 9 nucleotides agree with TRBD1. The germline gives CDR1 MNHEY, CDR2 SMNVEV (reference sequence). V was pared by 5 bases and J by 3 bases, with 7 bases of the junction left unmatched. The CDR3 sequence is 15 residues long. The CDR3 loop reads CASSENRGRDYGYTF. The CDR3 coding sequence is TGTGCCAGCAGTGAGAACAGGGGGCGCGACTATGGCTACACCTTC.

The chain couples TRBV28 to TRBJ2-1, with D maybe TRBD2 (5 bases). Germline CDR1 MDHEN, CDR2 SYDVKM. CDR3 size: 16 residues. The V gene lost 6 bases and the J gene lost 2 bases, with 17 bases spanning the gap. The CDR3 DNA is TGTGCCAGCAGCTCACTAGACTCTAAGACCTACAATGAGCAGTTCTTC. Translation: CASSSLDSKTYNEQFF.

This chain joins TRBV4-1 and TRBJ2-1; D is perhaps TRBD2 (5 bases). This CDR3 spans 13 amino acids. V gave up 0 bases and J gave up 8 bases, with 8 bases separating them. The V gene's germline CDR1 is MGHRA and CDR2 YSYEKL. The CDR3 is CASSQDERYEQFF. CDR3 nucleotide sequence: TGCGCCAGCAGCCAAGATGAGCGGTATGAGCAGTTCTTC.

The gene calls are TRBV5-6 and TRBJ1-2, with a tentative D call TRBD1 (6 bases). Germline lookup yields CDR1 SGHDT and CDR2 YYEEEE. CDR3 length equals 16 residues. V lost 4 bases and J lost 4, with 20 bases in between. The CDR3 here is CASSHQGGSWSYGYTF. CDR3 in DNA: TGTGCCAGCAGCCACCAAGGGGGAAGTTGGAGCTATGGCTACACCTTC.

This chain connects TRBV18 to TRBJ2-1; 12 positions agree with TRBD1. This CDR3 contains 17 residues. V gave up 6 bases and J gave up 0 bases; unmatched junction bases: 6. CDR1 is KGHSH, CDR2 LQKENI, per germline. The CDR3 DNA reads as TGTGCCAGCTCCCAGGGGACAGGGGGCGGCTCCTACAATGAGCAGTTCTTC. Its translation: CASSQGTGGGSYNEQFF.